Listed below are T cell receptor beta chains from one sample, sequenced in a study of T cell responses to AZD1222 COVID-19 vaccine. Sequencing was performed with immunoSEQ multiplex PCR; in TCRdb, only in-frame clones are kept and a portion is missing. Of under 70,000 clones listed, roughly 90% were seen once; the top ten hold 14%. The sequencing used peripheral blood, collected 28 days after the second AZD1222 dose. The receptors derive from an adult who received the AZD1222 COVID-19 vaccine. Each CDR3 is given with its conserved first and last residue. Fields, in order: J gene, V gene, CDR3 protein.

j_call: TRBJ2-3
v_call: TRBV6-5
cdr3_aa: CASSYGGSGRDTQYF

j_call: TRBJ1-1
v_call: TRBV4-3
cdr3_aa: CASSYRQGFAEAFF

j_call: TRBJ1-2
v_call: TRBV19
cdr3_aa: CASSIGTGGLSYGYTF

j_call: TRBJ2-1
v_call: TRBV29-1
cdr3_aa: CSVEDNEQFF

j_call: TRBJ2-3
v_call: TRBV9
cdr3_aa: CASSALSDTQYF

j_call: TRBJ1-4
v_call: TRBV27
cdr3_aa: CASRRTGSYEKLFF

j_call: TRBJ2-5
v_call: TRBV30
cdr3_aa: CAWSVHETQYF

j_call: TRBJ2-2
v_call: TRBV7-9
cdr3_aa: CASSLDVDTGELFF

j_call: TRBJ2-7
v_call: TRBV18
cdr3_aa: CASRPGGPYEQYF

j_call: TRBJ2-3
v_call: TRBV6-2/TRBV6-3
cdr3_aa: CASSYGWLDGTDTQYF

j_call: TRBJ2-3
v_call: TRBV27
cdr3_aa: CASSFFRGTPTDTQYF

j_call: TRBJ2-3
v_call: TRBV11-3
cdr3_aa: CASSLRDRGDTQYF

j_call: TRBJ1-4
v_call: TRBV4-3
cdr3_aa: CASSQGNRDLNEKLFF

j_call: TRBJ2-1
v_call: TRBV10-1
cdr3_aa: CASMKAGGPHEQFF

j_call: TRBJ2-7
v_call: TRBV11-2
cdr3_aa: CASSNRDHYEQYF

j_call: TRBJ2-1
v_call: TRBV19
cdr3_aa: CASSTQPGTSGTGEQFF

j_call: TRBJ2-7
v_call: TRBV6-2/TRBV6-3
cdr3_aa: CASSIRGQASYEQYF

j_call: TRBJ1-6
v_call: TRBV5-1
cdr3_aa: CASSLEATEGSPLHF

j_call: TRBJ2-1
v_call: TRBV18
cdr3_aa: CASSPPTSVHVNEQFF

j_call: TRBJ2-7
v_call: TRBV6-5
cdr3_aa: CATRGGREQYF

j_call: TRBJ1-1
v_call: TRBV6-2/TRBV6-3
cdr3_aa: CASSLTGTDTEAFF

j_call: TRBJ2-3
v_call: TRBV5-6
cdr3_aa: CASSLRAGIDTQYF

j_call: TRBJ1-6
v_call: TRBV11-3
cdr3_aa: CASSTRVSYNSPLHF

j_call: TRBJ2-3
v_call: TRBV5-4
cdr3_aa: CASSFGQESTDTQYF

j_call: TRBJ2-7
v_call: TRBV2
cdr3_aa: CASRPSGIYEQYF

j_call: TRBJ2-3
v_call: TRBV24-1
cdr3_aa: CATSDRGGSTDTQYF

j_call: TRBJ2-7
v_call: TRBV7-9
cdr3_aa: CASTGSGGRRRDEQYF

j_call: TRBJ2-5
v_call: TRBV11-3
cdr3_aa: CASSLDRIQETQYF

j_call: TRBJ2-1
v_call: TRBV6-4
cdr3_aa: CASSGTSGGNEQFF

j_call: TRBJ2-7
v_call: TRBV7-2
cdr3_aa: CASSRTSGTYEQYF

j_call: TRBJ2-1
v_call: TRBV7-7
cdr3_aa: CASSLDPGNEQFF

j_call: TRBJ1-3
v_call: TRBV30
cdr3_aa: CAINRASPGNTIYF

j_call: TRBJ2-3
v_call: TRBV7-5
cdr3_aa: CVRSLWDVRDTQYF

j_call: TRBJ2-1
v_call: TRBV4-1
cdr3_aa: CASSLHAGTSGSEQFF

j_call: TRBJ1-3
v_call: TRBV5-6
cdr3_aa: CASSLYQDTIYF

j_call: TRBJ2-1
v_call: TRBV2
cdr3_aa: CASIRPGTSGYNEQFF

j_call: TRBJ1-2
v_call: TRBV6-5
cdr3_aa: CASTPTGEYGYTF

j_call: TRBJ1-5
v_call: TRBV19
cdr3_aa: CASSIVDRGANQPQHF

j_call: TRBJ2-2
v_call: TRBV7-2
cdr3_aa: CASSPTPIISVSGELFF

j_call: TRBJ2-1
v_call: TRBV9
cdr3_aa: CASSVRDSYNEQFF

j_call: TRBJ1-1
v_call: TRBV19
cdr3_aa: CASSIGLVGTEAFF

j_call: TRBJ2-3
v_call: TRBV3-1/TRBV3-2
cdr3_aa: CASSQDTGVADTQYF

j_call: TRBJ2-7
v_call: TRBV7-2
cdr3_aa: CASTQGAGPLEQYF

j_call: TRBJ1-2
v_call: TRBV9
cdr3_aa: CASSGTGGQANYGYTF

j_call: TRBJ1-1
v_call: TRBV20-1
cdr3_aa: CSLQGNTEAFF

j_call: TRBJ2-7
v_call: TRBV30
cdr3_aa: CAWRSGLAGYEQYF

j_call: TRBJ2-2
v_call: TRBV5-1
cdr3_aa: CASSFSGNGVGELFF

j_call: TRBJ1-2
v_call: TRBV18
cdr3_aa: CASSPGGGLDGYTF

j_call: TRBJ2-7
v_call: TRBV5-5
cdr3_aa: CASSFSHEQYF

j_call: TRBJ1-5
v_call: TRBV6-1
cdr3_aa: CASSEGGGYQPQHF

j_call: TRBJ1-5
v_call: TRBV15
cdr3_aa: CATSRGTGNQPQHF

j_call: TRBJ2-3
v_call: TRBV6-1
cdr3_aa: CASSDGREADTQYF

j_call: TRBJ1-2
v_call: TRBV5-6
cdr3_aa: CASSFIQGPGDDGYTF

j_call: TRBJ2-1
v_call: TRBV7-6
cdr3_aa: CASSWEAGELNEQFF

j_call: TRBJ2-3
v_call: TRBV2
cdr3_aa: CASMERTNTDTQYF

j_call: TRBJ2-5
v_call: TRBV5-4
cdr3_aa: CASSLVTGVGETQYF

j_call: TRBJ2-7
v_call: TRBV6-6
cdr3_aa: CASSQRPPRDRGPHEQYF

j_call: TRBJ2-1
v_call: TRBV6-2/TRBV6-3
cdr3_aa: CASSYSSGYNEQFF